The 10 T cell receptor beta chains below were found in one sample sequenced in a study of neurological immune-mediated disorders. TCRdb processed the 5' RACE reads anew with MiXCR; each CDR3 protein has one entry. The sample consists of tens of thousands of distinct CDR3 sequences, 10% to 15% of them appearing once. Sample: PBMCs. All receptors derive from a woman aged 55-70 years with HTLV-1-associated myelopathy (HAM/TSP).

Concerning this clonotype: Relative to the germline gene, one junction end is altered; a read error may explain this. V usage is TRBV10-3 and J usage is TRBJ1-3; TRBD1 aligns across 7 bases. CDR1 is ENHRY and CDR2 is SYGVKD in the germline V gene. The CDR3 extends over 16 amino acids. In nucleotides, the CDR3 is TGTGCCATCGGAAGATTTGACAGGGTACGTGGAAACACCATATTTTTT. Protein sequence: CAIGRFDRVRGNTIFF.

The chain is built from TRBV20-1 and TRBJ1-3, with TRBD1 as a possible D gene (5 bases). The CDR3 covers 13 residues. The V end was cut by 6 bases, the J end by 1 base, with 10 bases between. CDR1 and CDR2 from the germline V gene are DFQATT and SNEGSKA (reference sequence). The CDR3 region is CSAVRESGNTIYF. DNA of the CDR3: TGCAGTGCGGTCAGGGAATCTGGAAACACCATATATTTT.

The DNA of the CDR3 is TGTGCCTGGAATAGAGGGGATTCGTCCTACGAGCAGTACTTC. Translation: CAWNRGDSSYEQYF. The chain employs TRBV30 and TRBJ2-7; D tentatively fits TRBD1 or TRBD2 (5 bases each). Trimming removed 4 bases from V and 1 base from J, with 14 bases in between. The CDR3 length is 14 residues. Looked up from germline, CDR1 is GTSNPN and CDR2 is SVGIG (reference sequence). The full variable domain, rest sourced from reference TRBV30 and TRBJ2-7, is SQTIHQWPATLVQPVGSPLSLECTVEGTSNPNLYWYRQAAGRGLQLLFYSVGIGQISSEVPQNLSASRPQDRQFILSSKKLLLSDSGFYLCAWNRGDSSYEQYFGPGTRLTVT.

This chain connects TRBV6-2 or TRBV6-3 to TRBJ2-3; TRBD1 matches at 11 bases. This CDR3 is built from 16 residues. Trimming removed 4 bases from V and 6 bases from J; junction bases left unmatched: 9. CDR1 is MNHEY, CDR2 SVGEGT, per germline. The CDR3 bases are TGTGCCAGCAGTTCCCCGGGACAGGGGGTCTCGGATACGCAGTATTTT. It encodes CASSSPGQGVSDTQYF.

This clonotype has ten or more counts. The chain couples TRBV12-5 to TRBJ1-5; 9 bases are a match to TRBD1. The V and J ends lost 2 bases and 2 bases, in that order; junction bases with no gene match: 10. Germline assignment: CDR1 LGHNT and CDR2 FRNRAP. CDR3 length equals 18 residues. CDR3 sequence (DNA): TGTGCTAGTGGTTTGATAGGGTTGGGACAGGGCGGCAATCAGCCCCAGCATTTT. It translates to CASGLIGLGQGGNQPQHF.

V usage is TRBV6-5 and J usage is TRBJ2-7; maybe TRBD1 (5 bases). The germline CDR1 and CDR2 sequences are MNHEY and SVGAGI. The CDR3 spans 14 residues. V was cut by 4 bases and J by 5 bases, with 15 bases left in between. The CDR3 reads CASSLAGRAHEQYF. DNA of the CDR3: TGTGCCAGCAGTTTGGCCGGCAGGGCCCACGAGCAGTACTTC.

This clonotype has a count of ten or more. The chain combines TRBV12-3 or TRBV12-4 with TRBJ1-2, with TRBD1 identical over 8 bases. The J segment lost 3 bases and the V segment lost 5 bases, leaving 11 bases of the junction unmatched. The CDR3 totals 16 residues. The CDR3 here is CASSTSWTGKHYGYTF. DNA of the CDR3: TGTGCCAGCAGTACCTCTTGGACAGGGAAGCACTATGGCTACACCTTC.

This clonotype was detected many times. The genes are TRBV5-1 and TRBJ2-2; D gene ambiguous. The CDR3 totals 16 residues. V lost 1 base and J 3 bases, leaving 13 bases between the germline ends. Germline V gives CDR1 SGHRS, CDR2 YFSETQ. The CDR3 DNA is TGCGCCAGCAGCTTGCGTACCGGGCTCTACACCGGGGAGCTGTTTTTT. As protein: CASSLRTGLYTGELFF.

This clonotype is medium-sized (0.01 to 0.1%) by share. This rearrangement joins TRBV20-1 to TRBJ2-7; D remains unclear. Germline V gene data show CDR1 as DFQATT and CDR2 as SNEGSKA (reference sequence). V lost 3 bases, J lost 9 bases, and 15 bases lay in between. The CDR3 is 12 amino acids. The CDR3 loop is CSASGLPTTQYF. For the CDR3, the DNA is TGCAGTGCTAGCGGATTACCTACGACGCAGTACTTC.

In this sample, this clonotype turned up many times. J is TRBJ2-2 and V is TRBV5-6, with a tentative D call TRBD1 (6 bases). The CDR3 spans 16 residues. Germline V lookup: CDR1 SGHDT, CDR2 YYEEEE. V shed 3 bases and J shed 5 bases, with 17 bases lying between them. CDR3 nucleotide sequence: TGTGCCAGCAGCTCTTGGCGTACAGGGCGGACCGGGGAGCTGTTTTTT. Protein sequence: CASSSWRTGRTGELFF.